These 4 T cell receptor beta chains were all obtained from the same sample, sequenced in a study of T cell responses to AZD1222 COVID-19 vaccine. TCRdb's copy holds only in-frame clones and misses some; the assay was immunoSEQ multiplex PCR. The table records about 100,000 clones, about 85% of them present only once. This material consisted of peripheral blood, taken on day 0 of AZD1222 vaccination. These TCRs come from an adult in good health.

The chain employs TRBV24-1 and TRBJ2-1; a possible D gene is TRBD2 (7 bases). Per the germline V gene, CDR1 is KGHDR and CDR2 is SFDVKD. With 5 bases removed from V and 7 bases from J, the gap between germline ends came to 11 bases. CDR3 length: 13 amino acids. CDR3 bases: TGTGCCACCAGTGGGGGGGGGCGAAATGAGCAGTTCTTC. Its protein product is CATSGGGRNEQFF.

CDR3 bases: TGTGCCAGCAGTTTCTCGACGGGTCCGGTCGAAAAACTGTTTTTT. Amino acid sequence: CASSFSTGPVEKLFF. The V and J genes are TRBV27 and TRBJ1-4; no reliable D call. Trimming pared 3 bases from V and 8 bases from J, leaving 16 bases between. Per germline, CDR1 MNHEY and CDR2 SMNVEV (reference sequence). The CDR3 spans 15 residues.

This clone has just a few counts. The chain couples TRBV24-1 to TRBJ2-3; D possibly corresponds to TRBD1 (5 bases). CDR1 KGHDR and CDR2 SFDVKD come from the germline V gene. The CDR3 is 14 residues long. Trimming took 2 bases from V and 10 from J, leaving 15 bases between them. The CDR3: CATSDWGKGGAQYF. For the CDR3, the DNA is TGTGCCACCAGTGATTGGGGCAAGGGTGGGGCGCAGTATTTT.

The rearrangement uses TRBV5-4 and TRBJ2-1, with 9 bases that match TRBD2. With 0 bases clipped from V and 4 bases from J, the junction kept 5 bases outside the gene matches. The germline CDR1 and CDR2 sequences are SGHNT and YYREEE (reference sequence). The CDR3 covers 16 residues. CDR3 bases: TGTGCCAGCAGCTTGGCGGCGACTAGCGGTTACAATGAGCAGTTCTTC. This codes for CASSLAATSGYNEQFF.